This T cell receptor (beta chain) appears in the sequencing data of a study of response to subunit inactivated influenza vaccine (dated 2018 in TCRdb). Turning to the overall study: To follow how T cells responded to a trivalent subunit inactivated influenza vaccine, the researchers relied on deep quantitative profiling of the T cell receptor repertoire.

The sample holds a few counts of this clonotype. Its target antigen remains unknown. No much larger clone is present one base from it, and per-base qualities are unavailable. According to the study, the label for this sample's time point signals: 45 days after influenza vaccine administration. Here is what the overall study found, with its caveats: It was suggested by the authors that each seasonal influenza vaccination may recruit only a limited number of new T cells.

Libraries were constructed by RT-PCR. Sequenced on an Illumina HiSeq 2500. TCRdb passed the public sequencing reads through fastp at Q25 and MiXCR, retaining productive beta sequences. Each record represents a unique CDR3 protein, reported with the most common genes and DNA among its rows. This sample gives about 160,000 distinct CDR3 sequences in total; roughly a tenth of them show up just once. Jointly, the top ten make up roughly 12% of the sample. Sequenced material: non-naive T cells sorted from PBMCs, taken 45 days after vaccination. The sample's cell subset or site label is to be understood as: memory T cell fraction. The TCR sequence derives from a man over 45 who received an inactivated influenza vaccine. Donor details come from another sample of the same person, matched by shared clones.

The nucleotides are TGTGCCACCAGCAGAGAACTACAGGGGGCGGGTCAGCCCCAGCATTTT. Its translation reads: CATSRELQGAGQPQHF. The V gene is TRBV15 and the J gene is TRBJ1-5, with 9 bases matching TRBD1. Sequences LNHNV (CDR1) and YYDKDF (CDR2) are obtained from the germline V gene (reference sequence). From its cysteine to its phenylalanine, the CDR3 spans 16 amino acids. The entry retains the CDR3 DNA only, 48 bases that are in frame from base 1. V has 0 bases trimmed and J has 6 bases trimmed; junction bases matching no gene number 6.